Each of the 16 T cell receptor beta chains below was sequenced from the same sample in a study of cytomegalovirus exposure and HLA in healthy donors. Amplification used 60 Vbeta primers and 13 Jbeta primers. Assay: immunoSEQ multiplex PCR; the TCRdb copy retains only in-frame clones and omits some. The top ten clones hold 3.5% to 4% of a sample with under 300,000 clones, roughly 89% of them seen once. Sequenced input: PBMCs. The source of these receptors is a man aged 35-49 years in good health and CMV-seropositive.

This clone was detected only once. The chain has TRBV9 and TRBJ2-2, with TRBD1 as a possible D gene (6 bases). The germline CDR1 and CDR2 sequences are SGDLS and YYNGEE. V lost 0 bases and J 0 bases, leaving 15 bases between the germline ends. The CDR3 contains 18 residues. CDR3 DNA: TGTGCCAGCAGCGTAGCACGCAGGGGACCCACGAACACCGGGGAGCTGTTTTTT. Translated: CASSVARRGPTNTGELFF.

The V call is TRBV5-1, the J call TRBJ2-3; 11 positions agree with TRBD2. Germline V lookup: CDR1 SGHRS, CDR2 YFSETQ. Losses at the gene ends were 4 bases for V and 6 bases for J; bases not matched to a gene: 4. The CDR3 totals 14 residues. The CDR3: CASSGGTSGDTQYF. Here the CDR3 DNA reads TGCGCCAGCAGCGGGGGGACTAGCGGCGATACGCAGTATTTT.

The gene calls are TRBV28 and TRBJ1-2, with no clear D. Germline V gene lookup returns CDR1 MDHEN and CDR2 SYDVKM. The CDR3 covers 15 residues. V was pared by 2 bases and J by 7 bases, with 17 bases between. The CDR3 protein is CASSLGGSRYSGYTF. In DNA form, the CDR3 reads TGTGCCAGCAGTTTAGGAGGCAGCCGATATTCTGGCTACACCTTC.

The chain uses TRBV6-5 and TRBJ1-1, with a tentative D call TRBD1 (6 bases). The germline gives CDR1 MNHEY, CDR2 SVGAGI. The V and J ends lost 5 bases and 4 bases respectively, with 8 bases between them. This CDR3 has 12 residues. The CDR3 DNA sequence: TGTGCCAGCAGTCCGGACAGCACTGAAGCTTTCTTT. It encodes CASSPDSTEAFF.

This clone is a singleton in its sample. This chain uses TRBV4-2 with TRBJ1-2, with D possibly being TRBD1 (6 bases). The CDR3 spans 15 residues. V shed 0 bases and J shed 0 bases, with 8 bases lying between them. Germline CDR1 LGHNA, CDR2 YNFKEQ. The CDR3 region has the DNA TGTGCCAGCAGCCAAGACGGACAGCCTAACTATGGCTACACCTTC. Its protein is CASSQDGQPNYGYTF.

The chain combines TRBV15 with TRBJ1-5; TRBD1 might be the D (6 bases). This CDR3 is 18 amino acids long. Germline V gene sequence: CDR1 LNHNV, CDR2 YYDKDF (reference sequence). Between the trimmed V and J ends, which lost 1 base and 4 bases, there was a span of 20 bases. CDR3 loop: CATSRGLLGGGGNQPQHF. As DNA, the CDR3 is TGTGCCACCAGCAGAGGACTCCTTGGGGGGGGCGGTAATCAGCCCCAGCATTTT.

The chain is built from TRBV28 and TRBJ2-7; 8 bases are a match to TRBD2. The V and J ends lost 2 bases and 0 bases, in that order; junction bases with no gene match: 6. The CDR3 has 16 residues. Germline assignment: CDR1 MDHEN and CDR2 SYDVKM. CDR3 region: CASSLLAGLTSYEQYF. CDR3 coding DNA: TGTGCCAGCAGTTTACTAGCGGGCCTAACCTCCTACGAGCAGTACTTC.

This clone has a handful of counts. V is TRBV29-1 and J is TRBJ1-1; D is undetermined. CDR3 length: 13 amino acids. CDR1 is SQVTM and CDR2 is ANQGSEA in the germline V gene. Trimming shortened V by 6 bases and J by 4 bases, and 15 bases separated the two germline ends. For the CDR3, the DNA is TGCAGCGTGGCGGGTGGCAGTAGCACTGAAGCTTTCTTT. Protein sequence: CSVAGGSSTEAFF.

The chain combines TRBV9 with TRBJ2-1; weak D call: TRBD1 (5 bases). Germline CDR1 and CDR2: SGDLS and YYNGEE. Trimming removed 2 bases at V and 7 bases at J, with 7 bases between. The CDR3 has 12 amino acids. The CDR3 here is CASSVGQNEQFF. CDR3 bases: TGTGCCAGCAGCGTGGGGCAGAATGAGCAGTTCTTC.

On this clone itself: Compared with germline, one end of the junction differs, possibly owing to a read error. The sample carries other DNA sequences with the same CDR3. Here the CDR3 DNA reads TGTGCCAGTAGTTTATCGGCCATCAACAATGAGCAGTTCTTC. It encodes CASSLSAINNEQFF. This chain connects TRBV27 to TRBJ2-1; unclear D gene. Looked up from germline, CDR1 is MNHEY and CDR2 is SMNVEV (reference sequence). The CDR3 has 14 amino acids.

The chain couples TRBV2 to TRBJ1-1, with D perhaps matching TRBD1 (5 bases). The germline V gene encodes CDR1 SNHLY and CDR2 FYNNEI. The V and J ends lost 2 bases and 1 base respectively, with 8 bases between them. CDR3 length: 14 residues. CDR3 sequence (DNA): TGTGCCAGCAGTGAAAGGGGCGGGAACACTGAAGCTTTCTTT. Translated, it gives CASSERGGNTEAFF.

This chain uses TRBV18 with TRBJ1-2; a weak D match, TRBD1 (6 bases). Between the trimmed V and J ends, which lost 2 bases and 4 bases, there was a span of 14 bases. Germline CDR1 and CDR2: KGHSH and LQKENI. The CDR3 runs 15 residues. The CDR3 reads CASSPTQDSPYGYTF. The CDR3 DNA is TGTGCCAGCTCACCAACCCAGGACAGCCCCTATGGCTACACCTTC. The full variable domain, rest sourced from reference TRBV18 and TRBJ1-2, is NAGVMQNPRHLVRRRGQEARLRCSPMKGHSHVYWYRQLPEEGLKFMVYLQKENIIDESGMPKERFSAEFPKEGPSILRIQQVVRGDSAAYFCASSPTQDSPYGYTFGSGTRLTVV.

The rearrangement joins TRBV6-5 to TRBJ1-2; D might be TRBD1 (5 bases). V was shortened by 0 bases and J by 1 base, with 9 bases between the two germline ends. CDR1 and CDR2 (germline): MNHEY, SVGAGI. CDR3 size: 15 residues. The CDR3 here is CASSYSRQLNYGYTF. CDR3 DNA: TGTGCCAGCAGTTACTCCCGACAGCTTAACTATGGCTACACCTTC.

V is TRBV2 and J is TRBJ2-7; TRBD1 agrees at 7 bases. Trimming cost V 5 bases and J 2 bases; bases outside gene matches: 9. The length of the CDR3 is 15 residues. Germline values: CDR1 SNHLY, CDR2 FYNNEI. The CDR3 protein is CASSLRQGDPYEQYF. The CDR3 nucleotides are TGTGCCAGCAGTCTGCGACAGGGTGATCCCTACGAGCAGTACTTC.

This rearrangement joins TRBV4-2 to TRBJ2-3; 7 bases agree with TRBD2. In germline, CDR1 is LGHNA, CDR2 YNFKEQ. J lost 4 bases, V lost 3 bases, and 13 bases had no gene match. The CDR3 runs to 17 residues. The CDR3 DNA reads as TGTGCCAGCAGCCACGCGCATGGGCGGGAGATCGCAGATACGCAGTATTTT. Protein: CASSHAHGREIADTQYF.

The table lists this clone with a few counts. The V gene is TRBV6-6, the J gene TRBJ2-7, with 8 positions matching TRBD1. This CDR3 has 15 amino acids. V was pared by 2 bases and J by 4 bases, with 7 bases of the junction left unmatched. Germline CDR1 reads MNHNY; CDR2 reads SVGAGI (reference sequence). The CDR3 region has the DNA TGTGCCAGCAGTTACAGCGGACAGGGAAGGTACGAGCAGTACTTC. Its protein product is CASSYSGQGRYEQYF.